Shown below are 7 T cell receptor beta chains from a single sample sequenced in a study of CD8+CD57+ T cells in acquired aplastic anemia. Genomic DNA, the template, was used for profiling of the TCR beta VDJ and CDR3. One entry per CDR3 protein results from TCRdb running MiXCR on the reads. The table includes 62,000 or so distinct CDR3 sequences, roughly half detected once. The specimen was sorted CD4+, CD8+, or CD8+CD57+ T cells (not recorded which) from PBMCs. These receptors originate from a human donor in good health, serving as a control.

This clonotype showed up just once. This sequence joins TRBV7-6 and TRBJ2-7, with 9 bases that match TRBD1. V lost 4 bases, J lost 0 bases, and 1 base stayed unmatched. Germline CDR1 is SGHVS and CDR2 is FNYEAQ. This CDR3 region has 14 residues. The CDR3 DNA reads TGTGCCAGCAGCTCGACAGGGGGCTCCTACGAGCAGTACTTC. This sequence encodes CASSSTGGSYEQYF.

The rearrangement links TRBV25-1 to TRBJ2-3; TRBD2 aligns across 8 bases. The germline CDR1 and CDR2 sequences are MGHDK and SYGVNS. This CDR3 spans 15 amino acids. Losses at the gene ends were 2 bases for V and 6 bases for J; bases not matched to a gene: 7. The CDR3 DNA follows: TGTGCCAGCAGTGAAAGGGACGGGGGGGCGGATACGCAGTATTTT. It is translated as CASSERDGGADTQYF. The whole variable domain, remainder taken from reference TRBV25-1 and TRBJ2-3, is EADIYQTPRYLVIGTGKKITLECSQTMGHDKMYWYQQDPGMELHLIHYSYGVNSTEKGDLSSESTVSRIRTEHFPLTLESARPSHTSQYLCASSERDGGADTQYFGPGTRLTVL.

Many counts were recorded for this clonotype. The V and J genes are TRBV9 and TRBJ1-4, with TRBD1 as a possible D gene (6 bases). This CDR3 is 16 amino acids long. Germline CDR1 SGDLS, CDR2 YYNGEE. V was cut by 3 bases and J by 6 bases, with 18 bases left in between. The CDR3 bases are TGTGCCAGCAGCGCCTCCGGCGGGGGCGACGATGAAAAACTGTTTTTT. Encoded protein: CASSASGGGDDEKLFF.

The V and J genes are TRBV10-1 and TRBJ1-1, with D uncertain. The germline CDR1 and CDR2 sequences are WNHNN and SYGVQD (reference sequence). The V gene lost 2 bases and the J gene lost 8 bases, with 6 bases spanning the gap. The CDR3 covers 11 residues. The CDR3 sequence is CASSEVPEAFF. The DNA of the CDR3 is TGCGCCAGCAGTGAGGTCCCCGAAGCTTTCTTT.

To note about this clonotype: With a much larger clone just one base away, this may be a read error. V and J are TRBV30 and TRBJ1-2, with a possible D match to TRBD1 (5 bases). Germline V lookup: CDR1 GTSNPN, CDR2 SVGIG (reference sequence). The CDR3 is 15 amino acids. CDR3: CAWSGAPGRPYGYIF. As DNA, the CDR3 is TGTGCCTGGAGTGGGGCCCCGGGACGGCCCTATGGCTACATCTTC.

As regards this clonotype: A read error is possible here, since a much larger clone lies one base away. The rearrangement uses TRBV27 and TRBJ1-4, with 8 bases lining up with TRBD1. V gave up 5 bases and J gave up 7 bases; unmatched junction bases: 9. From germline, CDR1 is MNHEY and CDR2 SMNVEV (reference sequence). This CDR3 contains 15 residues. This chain's CDR3 is CASSPDRVGSEKLFF. CDR3 DNA sequence: TGTGCCAGCAGTCCGGACAGGGTAGGAAGTGAAAAACTGTTTTTT. The full variable domain, completed using reference TRBV27 and TRBJ1-4, is EAQVTQNPRYLITVTGKKLTVTCSQNMNHEYMSWYRQDPGLGLRQIYYSMNVEVTDKGDVPEGYKVSRKEKRNFPLILESPSPNQTSLYFCASSPDRVGSEKLFFGSGTQLSVL.

The chain has TRBV20-1 and TRBJ2-3; D may correspond to TRBD1 or TRBD2 (7 bases each). The J call may be incorrect, as the DNA end agrees better with TRBJ2-7. This CDR3 has 15 amino acids. Germline V gives CDR1 DFQATT, CDR2 SNEGSKA (reference sequence). The CDR3 loop is CSARRGGTVYYEQYF. The CDR3 DNA is TGCAGTGCTAGAAGGGGAGGGACAGTCTACTACGAGCAGTACTTC.